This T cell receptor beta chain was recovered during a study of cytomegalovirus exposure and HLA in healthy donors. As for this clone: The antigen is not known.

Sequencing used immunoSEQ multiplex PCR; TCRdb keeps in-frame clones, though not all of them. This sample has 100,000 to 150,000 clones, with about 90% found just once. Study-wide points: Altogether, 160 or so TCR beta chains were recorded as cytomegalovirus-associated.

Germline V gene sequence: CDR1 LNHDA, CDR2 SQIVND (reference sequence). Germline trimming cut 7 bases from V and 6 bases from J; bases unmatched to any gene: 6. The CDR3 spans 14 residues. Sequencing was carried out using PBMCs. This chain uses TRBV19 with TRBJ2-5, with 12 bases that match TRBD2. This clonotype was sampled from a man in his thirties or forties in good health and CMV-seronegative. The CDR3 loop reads CASKRLAGVQTQYF. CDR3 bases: TGTGCCAGTAAGCGACTAGCGGGAGTGCAGACCCAGTACTTC.